Below, 2 T cell receptor beta chains from the same sample are listed, as sequenced in a study of blood T cell repertoires in COVID-19. Clones were read by immunoSEQ multiplex PCR, and TCRdb kept only the in-frame ones, dropping some. Of 200,000 to 250,000 clones listed, 80% to 90% were seen once; the top ten hold about 20%. The material sequenced was peripheral blood. These receptors originate from a man aged 25-40 years with active or convalescent COVID-19.

This sequence joins TRBV5-6 and TRBJ2-7; 12 nucleotides match TRBD1. CDR1 and CDR2 (germline): SGHDT, YYEEEE. V shed 0 bases, J shed 4 bases, and the junction held 5 bases outside the gene matches. CDR3 length: 16 amino acids. The CDR3 spells CASSLGWDRGRYEQYF. The CDR3, as DNA: TGTGCCAGCAGCTTGGGCTGGGACAGGGGGCGGTACGAGCAGTACTTC.

CDR3 in amino acids: CASSTGPIRQETQYF. The DNA for the CDR3 is TGTGCCAGCTCCACAGGGCCCATCCGCCAAGAGACCCAGTACTTC. J is TRBJ2-5 and V is TRBV7-2; maybe TRBD1 (6 bases). Germline values: CDR1 SGHTA, CDR2 FQGNSA. Trimming took off 8 bases at V and 1 base at J, with 17 bases between the two ends. The CDR3 length is 15 residues. The complete variable domain, with remaining parts taken from reference TRBV7-2 and TRBJ2-5, reads GAGVSQSPSNKVTEKGKDVELRCDPISGHTALYWYRQSLGQGLEFLIYFQGNSAPDKSGLPSDRFSAERTGGSVSTLTIQRTQQEDSAVYLCASSTGPIRQETQYFGPGTRLLVL.